This TCR beta chain was sequenced in a study of control samples from healthy donors and cancer patients. The CDR3 has 12 residues. Trimming removed 3 bases at V and 11 bases at J, with 13 bases between. Here immunoSEQ multiplex PCR was the method, and the copy in TCRdb shows in-frame clones only, minus some. This sample yields 100,000 to 150,000 clones, of which approximately 90% are seen a single time; 2% to 3% belongs to the top ten. Sequencing input: blood. The sequence was collected from a man between 35 and 55 years old in good health. This rearrangement joins TRBV12-3 or TRBV12-4 to TRBJ1-2; no clear D. The CDR3 region is CASSLEEVGYTF. The CDR3 DNA follows: TGTGCCAGCAGTTTGGAGGAGGTTGGTTACACCTTC.